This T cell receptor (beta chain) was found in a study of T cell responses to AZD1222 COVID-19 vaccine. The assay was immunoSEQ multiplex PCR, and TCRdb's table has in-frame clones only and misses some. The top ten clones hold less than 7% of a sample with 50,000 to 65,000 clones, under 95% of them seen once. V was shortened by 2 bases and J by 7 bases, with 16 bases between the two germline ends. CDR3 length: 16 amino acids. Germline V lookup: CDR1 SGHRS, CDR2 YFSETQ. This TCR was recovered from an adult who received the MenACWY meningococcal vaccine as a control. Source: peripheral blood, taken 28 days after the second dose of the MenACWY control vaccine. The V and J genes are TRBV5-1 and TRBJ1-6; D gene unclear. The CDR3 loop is CASSFFAPRTNSPLHF. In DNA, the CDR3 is TGCGCCAGCAGCTTCTTTGCCCCGAGAACAAATTCACCCCTCCACTTT.